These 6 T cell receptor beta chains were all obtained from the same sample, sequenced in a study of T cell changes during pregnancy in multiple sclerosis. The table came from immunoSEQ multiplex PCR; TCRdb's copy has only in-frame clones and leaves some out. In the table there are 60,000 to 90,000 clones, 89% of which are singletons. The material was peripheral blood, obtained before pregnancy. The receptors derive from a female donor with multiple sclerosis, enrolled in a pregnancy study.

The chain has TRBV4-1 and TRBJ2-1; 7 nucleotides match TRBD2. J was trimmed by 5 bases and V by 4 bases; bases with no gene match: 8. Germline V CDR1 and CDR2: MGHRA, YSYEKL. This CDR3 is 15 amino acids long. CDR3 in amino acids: CASSPRAGTDNEQFF. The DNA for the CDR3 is TGCGCCAGCAGCCCCCGAGCGGGGACGGACAATGAGCAGTTCTTC.

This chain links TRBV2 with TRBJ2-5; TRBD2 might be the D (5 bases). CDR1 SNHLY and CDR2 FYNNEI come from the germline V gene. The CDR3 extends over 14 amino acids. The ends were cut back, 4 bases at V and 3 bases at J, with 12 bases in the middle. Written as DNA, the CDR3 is TGTGCCAGCAGTGCCGAGGGTGGGGAAGAGACCCAGTACTTC. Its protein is CASSAEGGEETQYF.

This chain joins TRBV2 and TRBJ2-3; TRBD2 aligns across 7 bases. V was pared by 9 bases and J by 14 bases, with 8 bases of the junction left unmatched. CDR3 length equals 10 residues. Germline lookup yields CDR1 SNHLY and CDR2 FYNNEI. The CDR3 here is CASGTIPGYF. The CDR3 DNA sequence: TGTGCCAGTGGGACTATCCCAGGGTATTTT.

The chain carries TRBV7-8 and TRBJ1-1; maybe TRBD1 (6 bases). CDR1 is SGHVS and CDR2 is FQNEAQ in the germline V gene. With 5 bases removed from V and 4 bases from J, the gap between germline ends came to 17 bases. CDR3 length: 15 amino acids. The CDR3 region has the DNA TGTGCCAGCAGCCTTAACGGACAGTCTACCACTGAAGCTTTCTTT. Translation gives CASSLNGQSTTEAFF.

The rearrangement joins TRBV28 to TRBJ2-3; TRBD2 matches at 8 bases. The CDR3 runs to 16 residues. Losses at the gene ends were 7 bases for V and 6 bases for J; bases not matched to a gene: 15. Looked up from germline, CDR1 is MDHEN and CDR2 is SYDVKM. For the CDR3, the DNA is TGTGCCAGCAACAACTCGGGGGGGCCGAGGGCGGATACGCAGTATTTT. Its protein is CASNNSGGPRADTQYF. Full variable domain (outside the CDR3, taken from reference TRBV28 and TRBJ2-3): DVKVTQSSRYLVKRTGEKVFLECVQDMDHENMFWYRQDPGLGLRLIYFSYDVKMKEKGDIPEGYSVSREKKERFSLILESASTNQTSMYLCASNNSGGPRADTQYFGPGTRLTVL.

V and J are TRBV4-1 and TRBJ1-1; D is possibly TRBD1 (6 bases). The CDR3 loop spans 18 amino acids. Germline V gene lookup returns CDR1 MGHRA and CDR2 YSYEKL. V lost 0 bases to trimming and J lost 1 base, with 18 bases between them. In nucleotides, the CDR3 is TGCGCCAGCAGCCAAGACTTCCGGGGGGCCTCGGCGAACACTGAAGCTTTCTTT. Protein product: CASSQDFRGASANTEAFF.